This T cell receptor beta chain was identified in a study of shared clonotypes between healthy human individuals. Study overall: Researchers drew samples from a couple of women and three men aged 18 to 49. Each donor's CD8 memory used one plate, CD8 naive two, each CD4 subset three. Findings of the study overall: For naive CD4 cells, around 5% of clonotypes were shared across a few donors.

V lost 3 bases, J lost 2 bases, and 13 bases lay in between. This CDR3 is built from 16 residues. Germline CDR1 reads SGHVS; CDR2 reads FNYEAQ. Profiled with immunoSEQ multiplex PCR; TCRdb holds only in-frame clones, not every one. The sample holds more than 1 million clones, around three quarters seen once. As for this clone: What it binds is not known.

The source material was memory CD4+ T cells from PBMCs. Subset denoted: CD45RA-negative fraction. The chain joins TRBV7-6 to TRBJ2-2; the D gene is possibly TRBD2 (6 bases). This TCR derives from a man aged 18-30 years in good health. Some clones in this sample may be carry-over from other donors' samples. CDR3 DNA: TGTGCCAGCAGCTTGTGGCCTAGCGCAAACACCGGGGAGCTGTTTTTT. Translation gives CASSLWPSANTGELFF.